This section outlines one T cell receptor beta chain sequence together with its context. The antigen remains undetermined. The record originates from a study of T-cell reconstitution after alpha-beta-depleted transplantation in children. Study outcomes and limitations: Several hundred rapidly expanded clones from non-depleted graft cells reportedly supplied alpha-beta T cells about two months post-transplant.

Molecular barcoding with unique molecular identifiers was used for the TCRbeta library. In TCRdb, the PCR reads were re-called with MiXCR into one record per CDR3 protein. The data contain a few hundred thousand distinct CDR3 sequences, 20% to 30% of them singletons. Sequencing was performed on PBMCs, mostly from graft donor cells, taken 360 days after TCRalphabeta/CD19-depleted stem cell transplant. The source of this sequence is a female patient between 2 and 15 years old who had a stem cell transplant for congenital amegakaryocytic thrombocytopenia, so the T cells may come from the graft donor.

CDR3 amino acids: CASSLGGTVLDTQYF. The CDR3 region has the DNA TGTGCCAGCAGCTTAGGGGGGACTGTATTAGATACGCAGTATTTT. J is TRBJ2-3 and V is TRBV11-2, with a weak D call TRBD2 (6 bases). The germline CDR1 and CDR2 sequences are SGHAT and FQNNGV. Trimming cost V 1 base and J 5 bases, with 13 bases left between them. This CDR3 comprises 15 residues.